Listed below are T cell receptor beta chains from one sample, sequenced in a study of cytomegalovirus exposure and HLA in healthy donors. The table came from immunoSEQ multiplex PCR; TCRdb's copy has only in-frame clones and leaves some out. The data contain 65,000 to 90,000 clones, 86% of them singletons. Sequenced material: PBMCs. These receptors all stem from a woman aged 25-40 years in good health and CMV-seronegative. The CDR3 runs from the conserved cysteine through the conserved F or W. D genes are given only for firm matches. A row's size may be missing; if present it is once, few, many or a size class.

abundance: NA
v_gene: TRBV7-3
j_gene: TRBJ2-3
d_gene: TRBD2
CDR3aa: CASSLGGRPTDTQYF
CDR3nt: TGTGCCAGCAGCTTAGGCGGGAGGCCCACAGATACGCAGTATTTT

abundance: once
v_gene: TRBV4-1
j_gene: TRBJ2-7
d_gene: TRBD2
CDR3aa: CASSQEGGRAYEQYF
CDR3nt: TGCGCCAGCAGCCAAGAGGGCGGGAGGGCCTACGAGCAGTACTTC

abundance: NA
v_gene: TRBV29-1
j_gene: TRBJ1-5
d_gene: NA
CDR3aa: CSVETGRDQPQHF
CDR3nt: TGCAGCGTTGAAACTGGGAGGGATCAGCCCCAGCATTTT

abundance: once
v_gene: TRBV2
j_gene: TRBJ1-1
d_gene: NA
CDR3aa: CASSGEGPGTEAFF
CDR3nt: TGTGCCAGCAGTGGGGAGGGGCCGGGCACTGAAGCTTTCTTT

abundance: NA
v_gene: TRBV28
j_gene: TRBJ1-4
d_gene: NA
CDR3aa: CASSSTGQLNEKLFF
CDR3nt: TGTGCCAGCAGTTCCACCGGACAGCTTAATGAAAAACTGTTTTTT

abundance: NA
v_gene: TRBV29-1
j_gene: TRBJ2-7
d_gene: TRBD2
CDR3aa: CSVDPSGSTLEQYF
CDR3nt: TGCAGCGTTGATCCTAGCGGGAGTACCCTCGAGCAGTACTTC

abundance: NA
v_gene: TRBV14
j_gene: TRBJ1-2
d_gene: NA
CDR3aa: CASSRTGSYGYTF
CDR3nt: TGTGCCAGCAGCCGAACAGGGAGCTATGGCTACACCTTC

abundance: NA
v_gene: TRBV10-1
j_gene: TRBJ2-2
d_gene: NA
CDR3aa: CASSEGQGLYTGELFF
CDR3nt: TGCGCCAGCAGTGAGGGGCAGGGACTTTACACCGGGGAGCTGTTTTTT

abundance: NA
v_gene: TRBV5-4
j_gene: TRBJ2-3
d_gene: NA
CDR3aa: CASSSPHTDTQYF
CDR3nt: TGTGCCAGCAGCTCGCCACACACAGATACGCAGTATTTT

abundance: NA
v_gene: TRBV27
j_gene: TRBJ1-1
d_gene: NA
CDR3aa: CASSSGGTTEAFF
CDR3nt: TGTGCCAGCAGTTCAGGAGGGACCACTGAAGCTTTCTTT

abundance: NA
v_gene: TRBV12-5
j_gene: TRBJ2-7
d_gene: TRBD1
CDR3aa: CASGSPTGIHEQYF
CDR3nt: TGTGCTAGTGGTTCCCCGACAGGGATCCACGAGCAGTACTTC

abundance: NA
v_gene: TRBV11-3
j_gene: TRBJ1-1
d_gene: NA
CDR3aa: CASSLFTGPEAFF
CDR3nt: TGTGCCAGCAGCTTATTTACAGGGCCTGAAGCTTTCTTT

abundance: NA
v_gene: TRBV18
j_gene: TRBJ1-1
d_gene: NA
CDR3aa: CASSPRGEGRTEAFF
CDR3nt: TGTGCCAGCTCACCACGAGGGGAGGGACGGACTGAAGCTTTCTTT

abundance: NA
v_gene: TRBV11-1
j_gene: TRBJ1-4
d_gene: NA
CDR3aa: CASSFGFGATNEKLFF
CDR3nt: TGTGCCAGCAGCTTCGGGTTTGGCGCAACTAATGAAAAACTGTTTTTT

abundance: NA
v_gene: TRBV18
j_gene: TRBJ2-1
d_gene: TRBD2
CDR3aa: CASSPLASGSPFF
CDR3nt: TGTGCCAGCTCACCATTGGCTAGCGGGAGCCCGTTCTTC

abundance: once
v_gene: TRBV28
j_gene: TRBJ2-5
d_gene: NA
CDR3aa: CASSILQETQYF
CDR3nt: TGTGCCAGCAGCATACTCCAAGAGACCCAGTACTTC

abundance: NA
v_gene: TRBV28
j_gene: TRBJ2-7
d_gene: NA
CDR3aa: CASSGTGGGGYEQYF
CDR3nt: TGTGCCAGCAGTGGGACCGGGGGAGGGGGCTACGAGCAGTACTTC

abundance: NA
v_gene: TRBV7-6
j_gene: TRBJ1-2
d_gene: TRBD1
CDR3aa: CASSSGQGRGYTF
CDR3nt: TGTGCCAGCAGCTCAGGACAGGGAAGAGGCTACACCTTC

abundance: NA
v_gene: TRBV11-3
j_gene: TRBJ1-1
d_gene: NA
CDR3aa: CASSFEGQDLTEAFF
CDR3nt: TGTGCCAGCAGCTTCGAGGGACAAGATTTGACTGAAGCTTTCTTT

abundance: NA
v_gene: TRBV29-1
j_gene: TRBJ2-7
d_gene: TRBD2
CDR3aa: CSVEEPAGESYEQYF
CDR3nt: TGCAGCGTTGAAGAACCAGCGGGAGAGTCCTACGAGCAGTACTTC

abundance: NA
v_gene: TRBV7-2
j_gene: TRBJ2-7
d_gene: TRBD2
CDR3aa: CASSGQSGTTYEQYF
CDR3nt: TGTGCCAGCAGCGGACAAAGCGGGACTACCTACGAGCAGTACTTC

abundance: NA
v_gene: TRBV5-1
j_gene: TRBJ2-3
d_gene: TRBD2
CDR3aa: CASSLVGTSGADTQYF
CDR3nt: TGCGCCAGCAGCTTAGTCGGGACTAGCGGGGCAGATACGCAGTATTTT

abundance: NA
v_gene: TRBV27
j_gene: TRBJ1-1
d_gene: NA
CDR3aa: CASSRGHLIEAFF
CDR3nt: TGTGCCAGCAGTCGAGGACATCTGATTGAAGCTTTCTTT

abundance: NA
v_gene: TRBV5-4
j_gene: TRBJ1-1
d_gene: TRBD1
CDR3aa: CASSATDRLNTEAFF
CDR3nt: TGTGCCAGCAGCGCCACGGACAGGCTGAACACTGAAGCTTTCTTT

abundance: once
v_gene: TRBV9
j_gene: TRBJ2-7
d_gene: NA
CDR3aa: CASSVGPGVNYEQYF
CDR3nt: TGTGCCAGCAGCGTAGGTCCGGGAGTGAACTACGAGCAGTACTTC

abundance: NA
v_gene: TRBV7-9
j_gene: TRBJ2-5
d_gene: NA
CDR3aa: CAIGTGGGRVQETQYF
CDR3nt: TGTGCCATCGGCACTGGTGGGGGGAGAGTCCAAGAGACCCAGTACTTC